The rows below give T cell receptor beta chains drawn from one sample of a study of cytomegalovirus exposure and HLA in healthy donors. The data were produced by immunoSEQ multiplex PCR, yet TCRdb's version contains in-frame clones alone and is incomplete. The sample carries under 150,000 clones, 70% to 80% recorded once. Sequenced sample: PBMCs. Receptor source: an older woman in good health and CMV-seronegative. CDR3s include the opening cysteine and the closing phenylalanine or tryptophan. The order of the fields is CDR3 protein, CDR3 DNA, D gene, clone size, J gene, V gene. A D gene is named only where the DNA matches it firmly. Size is stated for part of the rows, as once, few or many counts, or as a class when the clone is expanded.

CDR3 protein: CASSLKTGRPNNEQFF
CDR3 DNA: TGTGCCAGCAGTTTGAAGACAGGGCGACCTAACAATGAGCAGTTCTTC
D gene: TRBD1
clone size: once
J gene: TRBJ2-1
V gene: TRBV28

CDR3 protein: CASSLLGENSPLHF
CDR3 DNA: TGTGCCAGCAGCTTGTTAGGGGAAAATTCACCCCTCCACTTT
D gene: NA
clone size: NA
J gene: TRBJ1-6
V gene: TRBV5-6

CDR3 protein: CASSVDPAGGPEQYF
CDR3 DNA: TGTGCCAGCAGCGTAGATCCAGCGGGAGGGCCAGAGCAGTACTTC
D gene: TRBD2
clone size: NA
J gene: TRBJ2-7
V gene: TRBV9

CDR3 protein: CASSPRATSGSVTEQYF
CDR3 DNA: TGTGCCAGCTCACCACGGGCGACTAGCGGGAGCGTGACCGAGCAGTACTTC
D gene: TRBD2
clone size: NA
J gene: TRBJ2-7
V gene: TRBV18

CDR3 protein: CASSLAIGQGIAEAFF
CDR3 DNA: TGCGCCAGCAGCTTGGCCATAGGACAGGGGATCGCTGAAGCTTTCTTT
D gene: TRBD1
clone size: NA
J gene: TRBJ1-1
V gene: TRBV5-1

CDR3 protein: CASTSQGDEQYF
CDR3 DNA: TGTGCCAGCACCTCCCAGGGGGACGAGCAGTACTTC
D gene: TRBD1
clone size: few
J gene: TRBJ2-7
V gene: TRBV11-2

CDR3 protein: CASSGGGTSGTDTQYF
CDR3 DNA: TGCGCCAGCAGCGGAGGAGGGACTAGCGGAACAGATACGCAGTATTTT
D gene: TRBD2
clone size: NA
J gene: TRBJ2-3
V gene: TRBV5-1

CDR3 protein: CASSREILNTEAFF
CDR3 DNA: TGTGCCAGCAGCCGGGAAATTTTGAACACTGAAGCTTTCTTT
D gene: NA
clone size: NA
J gene: TRBJ1-1
V gene: TRBV5-8

CDR3 protein: CATSPGTGRISNYEQYF
CDR3 DNA: TGTGCCACCAGTCCTGGGACAGGCAGAATCTCAAACTACGAGCAGTACTTC
D gene: TRBD1
clone size: NA
J gene: TRBJ2-7
V gene: TRBV15

CDR3 protein: CASSGTPETQYF
CDR3 DNA: TGTGCCAGCAGCGGGACACCAGAGACCCAGTACTTC
D gene: NA
clone size: few
J gene: TRBJ2-5
V gene: TRBV6-1

CDR3 protein: CASSQGGEQFF
CDR3 DNA: TGCGCCAGCAGCCAAGGCGGTGAGCAGTTCTTC
D gene: NA
clone size: NA
J gene: TRBJ2-1
V gene: TRBV4-1

CDR3 protein: CASSTGGNEQFF
CDR3 DNA: TGTGCCAGCAGTACAGGGGGAAATGAGCAGTTCTTC
D gene: TRBD1
clone size: few
J gene: TRBJ2-1
V gene: TRBV6-5

CDR3 protein: CATSRAQRGNFEQFF
CDR3 DNA: TGTGCCACCAGCAGAGCCCAGCGGGGGAATTTTGAGCAGTTCTTC
D gene: TRBD2
clone size: NA
J gene: TRBJ2-1
V gene: TRBV15

CDR3 protein: CASSVAGVETQYF
CDR3 DNA: TGTGCCAGCAGCGTGGCGGGAGTCGAGACCCAGTACTTC
D gene: TRBD2
clone size: few
J gene: TRBJ2-5
V gene: TRBV9

CDR3 protein: CASSIRTGNQPQHF
CDR3 DNA: TGTGCCAGTAGTATCCGGACAGGAAATCAGCCCCAGCATTTT
D gene: TRBD1
clone size: NA
J gene: TRBJ1-5
V gene: TRBV19

CDR3 protein: CASSLESGTIYNEQFF
CDR3 DNA: TGTGCCAGCAGCTTGGAATCCGGGACTATATACAATGAGCAGTTCTTC
D gene: TRBD2
clone size: once
J gene: TRBJ2-1
V gene: TRBV5-6

CDR3 protein: CAWSRGPNSPLHF
CDR3 DNA: TGTGCCTGGAGTAGGGGGCCGAATTCACCCCTCCACTTT
D gene: TRBD1
clone size: NA
J gene: TRBJ1-6
V gene: TRBV30

CDR3 protein: CASSINLAGGASAQFF
CDR3 DNA: TGTGCCAGTAGTATTAATTTAGCGGGAGGGGCCAGTGCGCAGTTCTTC
D gene: TRBD2
clone size: NA
J gene: TRBJ2-1
V gene: TRBV19

CDR3 protein: CASSYNRGGLTEAFF
CDR3 DNA: TGTGCCAGCAGCTACAACAGGGGTGGTCTAACTGAAGCTTTCTTT
D gene: TRBD1
clone size: NA
J gene: TRBJ1-1
V gene: TRBV11-2

CDR3 protein: CASSSGTRRDTQYF
CDR3 DNA: TGTGCCAGCAGCTCCGGGACTAGAAGGGATACGCAGTATTTT
D gene: TRBD2
clone size: NA
J gene: TRBJ2-3
V gene: TRBV5-6

CDR3 protein: CAWGTGPNSGNTIYF
CDR3 DNA: TGTGCCTGGGGGACAGGACCGAACTCTGGAAACACCATATATTTT
D gene: TRBD1
clone size: NA
J gene: TRBJ1-3
V gene: TRBV30

CDR3 protein: CASTSWGGGGNQPQHF
CDR3 DNA: TGTGCCAGCACCTCTTGGGGGGGCGGAGGCAATCAGCCCCAGCATTTT
D gene: NA
clone size: NA
J gene: TRBJ1-5
V gene: TRBV6-6

CDR3 protein: CASSRPGQGNYEQYF
CDR3 DNA: TGTGCCAGCAGCCGCCCGGGACAGGGAAATTACGAGCAGTACTTC
D gene: TRBD1
clone size: NA
J gene: TRBJ2-7
V gene: TRBV5-6

CDR3 protein: CASSFGDRVIDEQYF
CDR3 DNA: TGCGCCAGCAGCTTCGGGGACAGGGTGATAGACGAGCAGTACTTC
D gene: TRBD1
clone size: NA
J gene: TRBJ2-7
V gene: TRBV5-1

CDR3 protein: CASSQGGSYEQYF
CDR3 DNA: TGTGCCAGCAGTCAGGGGGGTTCCTACGAGCAGTACTTC
D gene: NA
clone size: NA
J gene: TRBJ2-7
V gene: TRBV25-1

CDR3 protein: CASSPAGGVDTQYF
CDR3 DNA: TGTGCCAGCAGCCCCGCGGGGGGCGTGGATACGCAGTATTTT
D gene: TRBD2
clone size: NA
J gene: TRBJ2-3
V gene: TRBV7-9

CDR3 protein: CASSLQGGSEKLFF
CDR3 DNA: TGCGCCAGCAGCTTGCAGGGTGGTTCTGAAAAACTGTTTTTT
D gene: NA
clone size: NA
J gene: TRBJ1-4
V gene: TRBV5-1

CDR3 protein: CASSPTTSPAIIYNEQFF
CDR3 DNA: TGTGCCAGCAGCCCTACGACTAGTCCCGCAATTATCTACAATGAGCAGTTCTTC
D gene: NA
clone size: NA
J gene: TRBJ2-1
V gene: TRBV11-2

CDR3 protein: CASSPPGSTNTGELFF
CDR3 DNA: TGTGCCAGCAGCCCGCCGGGATCAACGAACACCGGGGAGCTGTTTTTT
D gene: NA
clone size: NA
J gene: TRBJ2-2
V gene: TRBV11-3

CDR3 protein: CASSDVGGTYNEQFF
CDR3 DNA: TGCGCCAGCAGCGATGTGGGGGGGACCTACAATGAGCAGTTCTTC
D gene: TRBD2
clone size: NA
J gene: TRBJ2-1
V gene: TRBV5-1

CDR3 protein: CASSEDPGYNEQFF
CDR3 DNA: TGCGCCAGCAGTGAAGATCCCGGCTACAATGAGCAGTTCTTC
D gene: NA
clone size: NA
J gene: TRBJ2-1
V gene: TRBV10-1

CDR3 protein: CASSLGGRETEAFF
CDR3 DNA: TGTGCCAGCAGCTTAGGGGGGCGGGAGACTGAAGCTTTCTTT
D gene: NA
clone size: NA
J gene: TRBJ1-1
V gene: TRBV7-3

CDR3 protein: CASSFKRTAYGYTF
CDR3 DNA: TGTGCCAGCAGTTTCAAAAGGACAGCCTATGGCTACACCTTC
D gene: NA
clone size: NA
J gene: TRBJ1-2
V gene: TRBV6-1

CDR3 protein: CASLYFNYGYTF
CDR3 DNA: TGTGCCAGCTTATATTTCAACTATGGCTACACCTTC
D gene: NA
clone size: few
J gene: TRBJ1-2
V gene: TRBV6-1

CDR3 protein: CASSFSDSGYTF
CDR3 DNA: TGTGCCAGCAGTTTCTCAGACTCCGGCTACACCTTC
D gene: NA
clone size: once
J gene: TRBJ1-2
V gene: TRBV28

CDR3 protein: CASSSLPGRGGEQFF
CDR3 DNA: TGTGCCAGCAGCTCCCTCCCGGGGAGAGGAGGTGAGCAGTTCTTC
D gene: NA
clone size: NA
J gene: TRBJ2-1
V gene: TRBV7-3

CDR3 protein: CASRTRQGRETQYF
CDR3 DNA: TGTGCCAGCAGAACCCGACAGGGGCGGGAGACCCAGTACTTC
D gene: TRBD1
clone size: NA
J gene: TRBJ2-5
V gene: TRBV28

CDR3 protein: CASSSKRLHNNSPLHF
CDR3 DNA: TGTGCCAGCAGCTCGAAACGCCTCCACAATAATTCACCCCTCCACTTT
D gene: NA
clone size: NA
J gene: TRBJ1-6
V gene: TRBV5-6

CDR3 protein: CASSYNSYGYTF
CDR3 DNA: TGTGCCAGCAGTTATAACAGCTATGGCTACACCTTC
D gene: NA
clone size: NA
J gene: TRBJ1-2
V gene: TRBV6-5

CDR3 protein: CAWRGDSVPSGEQFF
CDR3 DNA: TGTGCCTGGAGGGGGGACAGCGTACCCTCAGGAGAGCAGTTCTTC
D gene: TRBD1
clone size: NA
J gene: TRBJ2-1
V gene: TRBV30

CDR3 protein: CATQRGGRAEAFF
CDR3 DNA: TGTGCCACCCAGAGAGGGGGTCGCGCTGAAGCTTTCTTT
D gene: NA
clone size: NA
J gene: TRBJ1-1
V gene: TRBV15

CDR3 protein: CASSLDRGNTEAFF
CDR3 DNA: TGTGCCAGCAGCTTGGACAGGGGAAACACTGAAGCTTTCTTT
D gene: TRBD1
clone size: NA
J gene: TRBJ1-1
V gene: TRBV5-8

CDR3 protein: CASSWDRPPGANVLTF
CDR3 DNA: TGTGCCAGCAGTTGGGACAGACCCCCCGGGGCCAACGTCCTGACTTTC
D gene: TRBD1
clone size: NA
J gene: TRBJ2-6
V gene: TRBV27

CDR3 protein: CASRPSGGPVYNEQFF
CDR3 DNA: TGCGCCAGCAGACCTAGCGGGGGGCCGGTATACAATGAGCAGTTCTTC
D gene: TRBD2
clone size: NA
J gene: TRBJ2-1
V gene: TRBV5-1

CDR3 protein: CASSSPPGGRETQYF
CDR3 DNA: TGTGCCAGCAGCTCCCCCCCTGGAGGGCGAGAGACCCAGTACTTC
D gene: NA
clone size: once
J gene: TRBJ2-5
V gene: TRBV13